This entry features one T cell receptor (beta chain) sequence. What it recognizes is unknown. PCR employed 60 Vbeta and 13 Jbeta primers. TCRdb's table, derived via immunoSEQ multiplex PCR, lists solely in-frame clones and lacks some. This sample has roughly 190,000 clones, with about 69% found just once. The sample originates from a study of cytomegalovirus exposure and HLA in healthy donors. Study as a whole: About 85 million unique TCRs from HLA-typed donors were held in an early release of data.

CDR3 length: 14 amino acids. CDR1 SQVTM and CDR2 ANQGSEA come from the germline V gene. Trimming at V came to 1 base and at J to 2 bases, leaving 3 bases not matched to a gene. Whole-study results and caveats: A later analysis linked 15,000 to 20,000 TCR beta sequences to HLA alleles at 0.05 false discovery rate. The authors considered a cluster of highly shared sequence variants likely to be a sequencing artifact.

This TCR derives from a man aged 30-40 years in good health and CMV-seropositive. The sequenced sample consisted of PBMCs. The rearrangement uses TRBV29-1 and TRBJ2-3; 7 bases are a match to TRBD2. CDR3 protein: CSVEGLAATDTQYF. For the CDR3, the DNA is TGCAGCGTTGAAGGCCTAGCGGCCACAGATACGCAGTATTTT.